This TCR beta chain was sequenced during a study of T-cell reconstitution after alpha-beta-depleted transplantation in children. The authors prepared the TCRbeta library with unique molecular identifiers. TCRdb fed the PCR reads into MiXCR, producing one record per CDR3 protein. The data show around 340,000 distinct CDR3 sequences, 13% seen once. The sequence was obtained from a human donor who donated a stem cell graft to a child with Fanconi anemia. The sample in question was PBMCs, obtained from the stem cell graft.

CDR3: CASVGQTTVGYTF. CDR3 DNA sequence: TGTGCCAGCGTGGGACAGACAACGGTTGGCTACACCTTC. The gene calls are TRBV13 and TRBJ1-2; 7 bases align to TRBD1. The germline V gene encodes CDR1 PRHDT and CDR2 FYEKMQ (reference sequence). After removal of 8 bases from V and 7 bases from J, the junction contained 10 bases not matched to a gene. This CDR3 has 13 amino acids.